Each of the 5 T cell receptor beta chains below was sequenced from the same sample in a study of blood T cells in healthy people across ages (dated by TCRdb to between 2014 and 2017). Library construction relied on 5' RACE. The listed sequencing device is Illumina HiSeq 2500. The second PCR ran for about 7 to 11 cycles and used a J-beta primer mix along with a sample-barcoded 5' primer. TCRdb ran its own pipeline on the public reads, namely fastp trimming at Q25 and MiXCR clone calling, and kept in-frame beta chains. A single entry per CDR3 protein holds the most common genes and DNA from its merged rows. This sample is represented by fewer than 950,000 distinct CDR3 sequences; approximately 35% of them were singletons. Together, the top ten hold over 10% of the sample. The sample was blood. These receptors all come from a man aged 18 to 30 in good health.

This clonotype was seen a few times. V is TRBV12-3 or TRBV12-4 and J is TRBJ2-3, with 7 bases fitting TRBD2. Germline trimming cut 5 bases from V and 2 bases from J; bases unmatched to any gene: 7. The CDR3 sequence is 15 residues long. Here the CDR3 reads CASSQRDYNTDTQYF. DNA of the CDR3: TGTGCCAGCAGTCAGAGGGACTATAACACAGATACGCAGTATTTT.

As regards this clonotype: This may be a read error, as it is one base from a much larger clone. V usage is TRBV12-3 or TRBV12-4 and J usage is TRBJ2-3; D ambiguous. The CDR3 is made up of 12 amino acids. V was shortened by 6 bases and J by 7 bases, with 11 bases between the two germline ends. CDR3 DNA: TGTGCCAGCAGGTTATCGGATTATACGCAGTATTTT. Protein: CASRLSDYTQYF.

This clonotype was seen at least ten times. The chain carries TRBV27 and TRBJ2-7; D is unresolved. V lost 6 bases, J lost 5 bases, and 8 bases lay in between. In germline, CDR1 is MNHEY, CDR2 SMNVEV (reference sequence). CDR3 length: 11 residues. This CDR3 reads CASSQNHEQYF. The DNA for the CDR3 is TGTGCCAGCAGCCAGAACCACGAGCAGTACTTC.

V gene TRBV14 combines with J gene TRBJ2-7, with 11 bases aligning to TRBD2. Per germline, CDR1 SGHDN and CDR2 FVKESK. CDR3 length: 14 residues. With 5 bases clipped from V and 2 bases from J, the junction kept 2 bases outside the gene matches. CDR3 DNA sequence: TGTGCCAGCAGCGAACTAGCGGGAGCCTACGAGCAGTACTTC. This gives the protein CASSELAGAYEQYF.

The rearrangement links TRBV20-1 to TRBJ1-5; D perhaps matches TRBD1 (6 bases). V lost 7 bases and J 4 bases, leaving 11 bases between the germline ends. The CDR3 loop spans 12 amino acids. Germline lookup yields CDR1 DFQATT and CDR2 SNEGSKA (reference sequence). The CDR3 spells CSGGGRNQPQHF. The CDR3 region has the DNA TGCAGTGGCGGGGGGCGTAATCAGCCCCAGCATTTT.